The subject of this entry is one T cell receptor (beta chain). What it binds is unknown. Amplification used 60 Vbeta primers and 13 Jbeta primers. Profiled with immunoSEQ multiplex PCR; TCRdb holds only in-frame clones, not every one. The sample records about 190,000 clones, 81% being singletons. The CDR3 runs to 14 residues. V lost 4 bases and J lost 2, with 10 bases in between. The germline V gene encodes CDR1 SGHNT and CDR2 YYREEE (reference sequence). This entry comes from a study of cytomegalovirus exposure and HLA in healthy donors. Across the whole study: Of all 400 or so donors who were genotyped, 75% to 85% belonged to the Caucasian-associated ancestry cluster.

General observations from the study: The investigators catalogued 180 or so TCR beta chains as cytomegalovirus-associated.

This chain links TRBV5-4 with TRBJ2-1; possible D gene TRBD1, 6 bases. The specimen sequenced was PBMCs. The TCR comes from a man between 18 and 29 years old in good health and CMV-seronegative. The CDR3 protein is CASSIGQTYNEQFF. CDR3 in DNA: TGTGCCAGCAGCATAGGACAGACCTACAATGAGCAGTTCTTC.